These 10 T cell receptor beta chains came from one sample sequenced in a study of T cell repertoires and Cas9 in healthy adults. The assay was immunoSEQ multiplex PCR, and TCRdb's table has in-frame clones only and misses some. The table has roughly 23,000 clones, more than 80% seen once. The specimen sequenced was CD4+ effector T cells (CD127+, CD25-, CD137-, CD154-) from PBMCs; culture status not recorded. These receptors were taken from a human donor in good health.

V and J are TRBV7-9 and TRBJ2-5; 8 bases fit TRBD2. This CDR3 spans 16 amino acids. The germline V gene encodes CDR1 SEHNR and CDR2 FQNEAQ (reference sequence). V dropped 4 bases and J dropped 5; count of bases not matched to a gene: 12. The CDR3 protein is CASSSSSGGLQETQYF. The DNA of the CDR3 is TGTGCCAGCAGCTCCTCCAGCGGGGGCCTCCAGGAGACCCAGTACTTC.

This clone was detected a few times. The rearrangement uses TRBV5-1 and TRBJ2-7; D possibly uses TRBD1 or TRBD2 (6 bases each). V was pared by 5 bases and J by 2 bases, with 11 bases between. Germline V gene data show CDR1 as SGHRS and CDR2 as YFSETQ. This CDR3 comprises 13 residues. CDR3 nucleotide sequence: TGCGCCAGCAGTGGGGGGCCCCCCTACGAGCAGTACTTC. It specifies CASSGGPPYEQYF.

The CDR3 nucleotides read TGTGCCAGCAGTTTAGGCCTAGCGGGAGCTTACAATGAGCAGTTCTTC. Translated, it gives CASSLGLAGAYNEQFF. V usage is TRBV27 and J usage is TRBJ2-1; 10 nucleotides line up with TRBD2. The CDR3 consists of 16 residues. V shed 2 bases, J shed 4 bases, and the junction held 5 bases outside the gene matches. Germline lookup yields CDR1 MNHEY and CDR2 SMNVEV (reference sequence).

The V call is TRBV29-1, the J call TRBJ1-4, with D perhaps matching TRBD1 (5 bases). V lost 3 bases to trimming and J lost 7 bases, with 18 bases between them. This CDR3 region has 15 residues. Germline V gene sequence: CDR1 SQVTM, CDR2 ANQGSEA. The CDR3 region has the DNA TGCAGCGTTGAGTCTGGAGGGCAAGGGGCTGAAAAACTGTTTTTT. Translating it yields CSVESGGQGAEKLFF.

This sequence joins TRBV6-5 and TRBJ1-2; no clear D. V was shortened by 5 bases and J by 8 bases, with 15 bases between the two germline ends. This CDR3 region has 13 residues. Germline V gene sequence: CDR1 MNHEY, CDR2 SVGAGI. The chain's CDR3 is CASSDDHLGGYTF. The CDR3 region has the DNA TGTGCCAGCAGTGACGATCACCTGGGGGGCTACACCTTC.

About this clone: One junction end disagrees with the germline gene, perhaps due to a read error. This CDR3 is CASSLSQLEVFF. CDR3 nucleotides: TGTGCCAGCAGCCTTTCACAATTGGAGGTGTTTTTT. The chain couples TRBV6-1 to TRBJ2-2; maybe TRBD2 (5 bases). Germline CDR1 is MNHNS and CDR2 is SASEGT. The CDR3 loop spans 12 amino acids.

V and J are TRBV6-8 and TRBJ2-7; D gene uncertain. The length of the CDR3 is 13 residues. Germline V gene sequence: CDR1 MNHGY, CDR2 SAAAGT. Trimming left V 6 bases short and J 2 bases short, with 11 bases between. CDR3 nucleotide sequence: TGTGCCAGCAGCGGTGTTCGTCCCTACGAGCAGTACTTC. It is translated as CASSGVRPYEQYF.

J is TRBJ1-5 and V is TRBV21-1. TRBV21-1 is termed a pseudogene. The CDR3 spans 17 residues. The CDR3 DNA reads TGTGCCAGCAGCAACAGGCTCGGGCAGGTTGGCAATCAGCCCCAGCATTTT. This translates into CASSNRLGQVGNQPQHF.

This clone was recorded once. V is TRBV28 and J is TRBJ1-2; 8 nucleotides agree with TRBD1. The V segment lost 6 bases and the J segment 3 bases; nucleotides outside the gene matches: 9. The CDR3 consists of 15 residues. Germline V gene data show CDR1 as MDHEN and CDR2 as SYDVKM. CDR3 amino acids: CASSPGAGQDYGYTF. CDR3 DNA: TGTGCCAGCAGCCCGGGGGCGGGACAGGACTATGGCTACACCTTC.

V usage is TRBV2 and J usage is TRBJ1-2; D possibly corresponds to TRBD1 (6 bases). Germline V gene lookup returns CDR1 SNHLY and CDR2 FYNNEI. The CDR3 is made up of 13 amino acids. V gave up 6 bases and J gave up 8 bases, with 16 bases separating them. In nucleotides, the CDR3 is TGTGCCAGCAGAGAGGGGGTCACTTGGGGCTACACCTTC. Translated, it gives CASREGVTWGYTF.